The following is a T cell receptor (beta chain) sequence with its context. Antigen unknown. Sequencing depth was up to 500,000 reads per sample. The table came from immunoSEQ multiplex PCR; TCRdb's copy has only in-frame clones and leaves some out. The table lists around 61,000 clones, 85% to 90% of them singletons. The data belong to a study of pediatric ulcerative colitis. As for the study in general: Most patients had pancolitis, and two had left-sided colitis. Broader study findings: Blood-rectal clonal overlap within each person was significantly higher in ulcerative colitis patients than controls.

This CDR3 is 18 amino acids long. Per the germline V gene, CDR1 is MGHRA and CDR2 is YSYEKL. Germline trimming cut 2 bases from V and 1 base from J; bases unmatched to any gene: 7. The clonotype originates from a boy under 18 with severe ulcerative colitis. This sequence joins TRBV4-1 and TRBJ2-2, with 10 nucleotides matching TRBD2. Specimen: blood. Here the CDR3 reads CASSQISSGSLNTGELFF. In nucleotides, the CDR3 is TGCGCCAGCAGCCAAATATCTAGCGGGAGCCTGAACACCGGGGAGCTGTTTTTT.